This TCR beta chain was retrieved from a study of blood T cell repertoires in COVID-19. The overall study: The analysed material was cDNA or gDNA that came from T cells, B-cell-depleted T cells, or PBMCs.

The V gene lost 2 bases and the J gene lost 4 bases, with 13 bases spanning the gap. Germline CDR1 SGDLS, CDR2 YYNGEE. This CDR3 is built from 14 residues. Participant ages covered about 18 to 100 years across around 25 US areas. Cohort assignment relied on participant-reported clinical history. Recovered status applied to Cohort 3 donors who had two consecutive negative PCRs. It also applied to those with clearance or with symptom resolution. Produced via immunoSEQ multiplex PCR; TCRdb's table is partial and in-frame only. This sample has some 340,000 clones, with 80% to 85% found just once. The TCR sequence derives from a woman aged 45-60 years who had recovered from COVID-19. Sequenced input: PBMCs or T cells enriched from blood (not recorded which). The rearrangement links TRBV9 to TRBJ2-7; possibly TRBD2 for D (7 bases). The CDR3 DNA reads TGTGCCAGCAGCGTCGCAGGGGAGGGATACGAGCAGTACTTC. Amino acid sequence: CASSVAGEGYEQYF.